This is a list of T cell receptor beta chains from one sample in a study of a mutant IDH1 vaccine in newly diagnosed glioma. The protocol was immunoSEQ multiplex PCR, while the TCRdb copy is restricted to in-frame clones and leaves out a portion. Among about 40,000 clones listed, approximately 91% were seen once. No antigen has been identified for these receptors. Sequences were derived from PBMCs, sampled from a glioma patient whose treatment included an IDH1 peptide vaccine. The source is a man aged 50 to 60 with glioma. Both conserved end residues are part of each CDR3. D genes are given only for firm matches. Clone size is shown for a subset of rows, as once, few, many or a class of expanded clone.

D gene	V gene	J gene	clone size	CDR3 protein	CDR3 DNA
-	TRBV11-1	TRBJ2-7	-	CASSTRGSYEQYF	TGTGCCAGCAGCACTAGGGGCTCCTACGAGCAGTACTTC
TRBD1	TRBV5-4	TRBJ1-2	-	CASGGQGAYGYTF	TGTGCCAGCGGCGGACAGGGGGCCTATGGCTACACCTTC
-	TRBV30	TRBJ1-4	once	CAWSTSGRTTNEKLFF	TGTGCCTGGAGTACCTCGGGACGGACAACTAATGAAAAACTGTTTTTT
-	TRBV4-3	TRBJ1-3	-	CASSQVLQQSGNTIYF	TGCGCCAGCAGCCAGGTCCTACAACAATCTGGAAACACCATATATTTT
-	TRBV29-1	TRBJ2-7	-	CSVRQAHEQYF	TGCAGCGTCCGACAGGCCCACGAGCAGTACTTC
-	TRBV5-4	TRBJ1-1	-	CASSLERGTEAFF	TGTGCCAGCAGCTTGGAAAGGGGCACTGAAGCTTTCTTT
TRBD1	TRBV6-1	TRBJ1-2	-	CASSPNRGDGYTF	TGTGCCAGCAGTCCTAACAGGGGGGACGGCTACACCTTC
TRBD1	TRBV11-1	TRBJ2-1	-	CASSFGQGIYNEQFF	TGTGCCAGCAGCTTCGGACAGGGAATTTACAATGAGCAGTTCTTC
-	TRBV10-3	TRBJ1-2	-	CAISEPTGIAYGYTF	TGTGCCATCAGTGAGCCCACAGGGATAGCCTATGGCTACACCTTC
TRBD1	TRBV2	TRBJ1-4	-	CASGGQGVREKLFF	TGTGCCAGCGGGGGACAGGGGGTACGTGAAAAACTGTTTTTT
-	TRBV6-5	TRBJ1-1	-	CASSYSHRRARTEAFF	TGTGCCAGCAGTTACTCCCATCGGAGGGCACGGACTGAAGCTTTCTTT
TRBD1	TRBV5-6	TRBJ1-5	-	CASSFRWDSNNQPQHF	TGTGCCAGCAGCTTTAGATGGGACAGCAACAATCAGCCCCAGCATTTT
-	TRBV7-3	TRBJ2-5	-	CASSDNREGSGQYF	TGTGCCAGCAGCGATAACAGGGAGGGGAGCGGCCAGTACTTC
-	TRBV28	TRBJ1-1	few	CASSLLRSAFF	TGTGCCAGCAGTCTCCTGAGATCCGCTTTCTTT
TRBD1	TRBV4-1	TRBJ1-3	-	CASRGTGLGDSGNTIYF	TGCGCCAGCAGGGGGACAGGGTTGGGCGACTCTGGAAACACCATATATTTT
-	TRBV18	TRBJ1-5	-	CASSPPSARGNQPQHF	TGTGCCAGCTCACCACCGAGCGCAAGGGGCAATCAGCCCCAGCATTTT
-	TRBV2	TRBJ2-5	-	CASRTDQETQYF	TGTGCCAGCAGAACGGACCAAGAGACCCAGTACTTC
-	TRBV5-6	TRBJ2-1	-	CASSLGDNEQFF	TGTGCCAGCAGCTTGGGAGACAATGAGCAGTTCTTC
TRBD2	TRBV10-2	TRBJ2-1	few	CASSVSGGRGYNEQFF	TGCGCCAGCAGTGTCAGCGGGGGGAGGGGCTACAATGAGCAGTTCTTC
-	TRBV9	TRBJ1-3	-	CASSPDPSSGNTIYF	TGTGCCAGCAGCCCCGACCCTAGCTCTGGAAACACCATATATTTT
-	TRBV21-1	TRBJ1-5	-	CASSKRPGVDNQPQHF	TGTGCCAGCAGCAAGAGGCCAGGGGTCGACAATCAGCCCCAGCATTTT
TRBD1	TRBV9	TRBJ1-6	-	CASSSLDRGYNSPLHF	TGTGCCAGCAGCTCCCTGGACAGGGGGTATAATTCACCCCTCCACTTT
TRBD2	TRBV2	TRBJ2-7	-	CASSRGPYGTSVQAPSEQYF	TGTGCCAGCAGCCGAGGGCCCTACGGGACTAGCGTGCAGGCCCCTTCAGAGCAGTACTTC
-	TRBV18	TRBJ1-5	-	CASSLGSDQPQHF	TGTGCCAGCTCACTGGGGTCAGACCAGCCCCAGCATTTT
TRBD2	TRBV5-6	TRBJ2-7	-	CASSKTLAARIVYEQYF	TGTGCCAGCAGCAAAACACTAGCGGCGAGGATAGTATACGAGCAGTACTTC
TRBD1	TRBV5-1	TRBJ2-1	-	CASSSWLDRGNNEQFF	TGCGCCAGCAGCTCTTGGCTGGACAGGGGAAACAATGAGCAGTTCTTC
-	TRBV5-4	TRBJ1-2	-	CASSLGTSVEEGGYTF	TGTGCCAGCAGCTTGGGAACCAGCGTGGAGGAAGGCGGCTACACCTTC
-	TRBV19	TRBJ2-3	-	CASPERDRYPDTQYF	TGTGCCAGTCCCGAGCGGGACAGGTACCCCGATACGCAGTATTTT
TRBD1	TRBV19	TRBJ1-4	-	CASSITGAESEKLFF	TGTGCCAGTAGTATCACAGGGGCAGAGAGTGAAAAACTGTTTTTT
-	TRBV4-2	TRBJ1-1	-	CASSQTRDTEAFF	TGTGCCAGCAGCCAAACAAGGGACACTGAAGCTTTCTTT
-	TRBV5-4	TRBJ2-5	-	CASSLAGVETQYF	TGTGCCAGCAGCTTAGCCGGGGTAGAGACCCAGTACTTC
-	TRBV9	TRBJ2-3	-	CASRAGDTQYF	TGTGCCAGCAGGGCGGGAGATACGCAGTATTTT
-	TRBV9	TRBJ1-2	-	CASSPPGRSLSYGYTF	TGTGCCAGCAGCCCCCCGGGAAGGAGTCTTAGCTATGGCTACACCTTC
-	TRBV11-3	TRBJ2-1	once	CASSQGGSYNEQFF	TGTGCCAGCAGCCAGGGGGGCTCCTACAATGAGCAGTTCTTC
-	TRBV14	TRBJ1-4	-	CASSQDLAGGKLFF	TGTGCCAGCAGCCAAGATCTGGCGGGGGGAAAACTGTTTTTT
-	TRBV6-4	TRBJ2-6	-	CASSVEPGSSGANVLTF	TGTGCCAGCAGTGTAGAGCCGGGAAGCTCTGGGGCCAACGTCCTGACTTTC
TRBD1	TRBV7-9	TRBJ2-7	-	CASSSTGPHEQYF	TGTGCCAGCAGCTCGACAGGGCCCCACGAGCAGTACTTC
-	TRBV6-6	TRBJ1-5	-	CASSYSRGVDIWPQHF	TGTGCCAGCAGTTACTCGAGGGGGGTGGACATATGGCCCCAGCATTTT
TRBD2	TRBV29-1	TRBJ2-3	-	CSVDTGTSVSQYF	TGCAGCGTAGATACCGGGACTAGCGTTTCGCAGTATTTT